Listed below are T cell receptor beta chains from one sample, sequenced in a study of cytomegalovirus exposure and HLA in healthy donors. Produced via immunoSEQ multiplex PCR; TCRdb's table is partial and in-frame only. The table shows approximately 190,000 clones, with 80% to 85% occurring only once. The specimen was PBMCs. The receptors were gathered from a woman aged 50 to 65 in good health and CMV-seropositive. CDR3s include the opening cysteine and the closing phenylalanine or tryptophan. A D gene is named only where the DNA matches it firmly. Clone size is given for some rows only: seen once, a few or many times, or a class if the clone is expanded.

v_call	d_call	j_call	clone_size	cdr3_nt	cdr3_aa
TRBV9	-	TRBJ1-1	-	TGTGCCAGCAGCACGGACATGAACACTGAAGCTTTCTTT	CASSTDMNTEAFF
TRBV4-1	-	TRBJ2-7	-	TGCGCCAGCAGCCAGACAGGAGTGCCCTACGAGCAGTACTTC	CASSQTGVPYEQYF
TRBV19	-	TRBJ1-5	-	TGTGCCAGTAGTATGTTGAATGGGGGCGATCAGCCCCAGCATTTT	CASSMLNGGDQPQHF
TRBV13	TRBD2	TRBJ2-1	-	TGTGCCAGCAGCCCCTCTAGCGGGAGGGCCTACAATGAGCAGTTCTTC	CASSPSSGRAYNEQFF
TRBV28	-	TRBJ1-2	-	TGTGCCAGCAGGGACAGCTATGGCTACACCTTC	CASRDSYGYTF
TRBV19	-	TRBJ2-3	once	TGTGCCAGTAGTACCGAGAGGGGGGGAATAGATACGCAGTATTTT	CASSTERGGIDTQYF
TRBV28	-	TRBJ1-1	-	TGTGCCAGCATTTTATCGACGGGGGGTGAAGCTTTCTTT	CASILSTGGEAFF
TRBV7-2	TRBD2	TRBJ2-1	-	TGTGCCAGCAGCTTAGGACTAGCGGGGGACAATGAGCAGTTCTTC	CASSLGLAGDNEQFF
TRBV11-2	TRBD1	TRBJ1-2	-	TGTGCCAGCAGCGTATACGGGACAGGGGCCAGTGGCTACACCTTC	CASSVYGTGASGYTF
TRBV21-1	-	TRBJ2-7	-	TGTGCCAGCAGCAAAGCGCTTTGTCGGGCTAGCGGGATAACTGGCTACGAGCAGTACTTC	CASSKALCRASGITGYEQYF
TRBV7-2	TRBD1	TRBJ2-1	-	TGTGCCAGCAGCACCAGGGGACAGAGATCCTACAATGAGCAGTTCTTC	CASSTRGQRSYNEQFF
TRBV7-2	-	TRBJ2-7	-	TGTGCCAGCAGCTTAGGGGGGACTGTCAGCTCCTACGAGCAGTACTTC	CASSLGGTVSSYEQYF
TRBV19	TRBD1	TRBJ2-5	-	TGTGCCAGTAGTATAGGCCGACAGGGGACCGGTGAGACCCAGTACTTC	CASSIGRQGTGETQYF
TRBV29-1	-	TRBJ2-5	-	TGCAGCTACCTCCGGAGGGGGCTGGGGGAGACCCAGTACTTC	CSYLRRGLGETQYF